These 17 T cell receptor beta chains were sequenced from one sample in a study of cytomegalovirus exposure and HLA in healthy donors. With 60 Vbeta and 13 Jbeta primers, the PCR was carried out. The repertoire was sequenced with immunoSEQ multiplex PCR; TCRdb's copy has only in-frame clones and lacks some. The sample yields about 300,000 clones, more than 80% seen once. The sequenced material came from PBMCs. These receptors all come from a man in his forties in good health and CMV-seropositive.

On this clone itself: Mismatch with germline at one junction end may stem from a read error. At the DNA level, this CDR3 is encoded by other sequences in the same sample as well. The J gene is TRBJ2-7, the V gene TRBV29-1; D gene ambiguous. The CDR3 extends over 15 amino acids. Germline V gene lookup returns CDR1 SQVTM and CDR2 ANQGSEA. Written as DNA, the CDR3 is TGCAGCGTTGAAATTTTAGGAGAGGCCTCCTACGAGCAGTACTTT. Residues: CSVEILGEASYEQYF.

This clone has a single count. The chain couples TRBV7-3 to TRBJ2-6, with a tentative D call TRBD2 (6 bases). V gave up 2 bases and J gave up 0 bases, with 20 bases separating them. This CDR3 has 20 amino acids. Germline V lookup: CDR1 SGHTA, CDR2 FQGTGA. The CDR3, as DNA: TGTGCCAGCAGCTTACGGGGACTCTCACGCGGGAACTCTGGGGCCAACGTCCTGACTTTC. It yields the protein CASSLRGLSRGNSGANVLTF.

The chain employs TRBV18 and TRBJ1-5, with D perhaps matching TRBD1 (5 bases). Germline CDR1 reads KGHSH; CDR2 reads LQKENI. The CDR3 contains 14 residues. Trimming stripped 3 bases from V and 5 bases from J, with 11 bases between. CDR3 DNA: TGTGCCAGCTCACCCGACAGTGGGGATCAGCCCCAGCATTTT. Its protein product is CASSPDSGDQPQHF.

The V call is TRBV19, the J call TRBJ1-1, with D unresolved. The V and J ends lost 5 bases and 0 bases respectively, with 16 bases between them. The germline V gene encodes CDR1 LNHDA and CDR2 SQIVND (reference sequence). This CDR3 contains 16 residues. The CDR3 sequence is CASSSPFRVVNTEAFF. The CDR3 DNA is TGTGCCAGTAGTTCTCCTTTCCGGGTCGTGAACACTGAAGCTTTCTTT.

J is TRBJ1-2 and V is TRBV7-8; D possibly corresponds to TRBD1 (5 bases). CDR3 length: 16 amino acids. CDR1 is SGHVS, CDR2 FQNEAQ, per germline. The V gene lost 1 base and the J gene lost 4 bases, with 16 bases spanning the gap. The DNA of the CDR3 is TGTGCCAGCAGCTTAGGCTGGGGCAGGGATTCCTATGGCTACACCTTC. As protein: CASSLGWGRDSYGYTF.

The CDR3 loop reads CASTRDYPYEQYF. The CDR3 DNA is TGCGCCAGCACCCGGGACTACCCCTACGAGCAGTACTTC. V usage is TRBV5-1 and J usage is TRBJ2-7; 7 nucleotides agree with TRBD2. V lost 6 bases, J lost 2 bases, and 5 bases stayed unmatched. Germline CDR1 and CDR2: SGHRS and YFSETQ. The CDR3 is 13 amino acids.

The chain has TRBV25-1 and TRBJ2-3; TRBD2 matches at 11 bases. The CDR3 consists of 16 residues. The V gene end was trimmed by 5 bases and the J gene end by 5 bases; junction bases not matched to a gene: 9. The germline CDR1 and CDR2 sequences are MGHDK and SYGVNS. CDR3 in amino acids: CASSPLSGRAGDTQYF. The DNA of the CDR3 is TGTGCCAGCAGTCCCCTTAGCGGGAGGGCCGGAGATACGCAGTATTTT.

The chain is built from TRBV5-1 and TRBJ2-7; TRBD1 agrees at 9 bases. Germline V gene sequence: CDR1 SGHRS, CDR2 YFSETQ. Unmatched junction bases numbered 10, after V lost 5 bases and J lost 4 bases. This CDR3 is built from 15 residues. The chain's CDR3 is CASRGGTGLWYEQYF. CDR3 nucleotides: TGCGCCAGCAGAGGCGGGACAGGGTTGTGGTACGAGCAGTACTTC.

The chain joins TRBV28 to TRBJ1-1; D ambiguous. Trimming removed 3 bases from V and 11 bases from J, with 19 bases in between. The CDR3 is made up of 14 amino acids. Germline V gene sequence: CDR1 MDHEN, CDR2 SYDVKM. For the CDR3, the DNA is TGTGCCAGCAGTTTGATTGGTCCTGGGAGGAAGGCTTTCTTT. Its translation: CASSLIGPGRKAFF.

The chain carries TRBV4-1 and TRBJ2-1, with D possibly TRBD1 on 6 matching bases. Trimming shortened V by 1 base and J by 4 bases, and 11 bases separated the two germline ends. The germline gives CDR1 MGHRA, CDR2 YSYEKL. The CDR3 has 15 amino acids. The CDR3 here is CASSQADGQYNEQFF. The DNA of the CDR3 is TGCGCCAGCAGCCAAGCCGACGGACAGTACAATGAGCAGTTCTTC.

This clone was observed a handful of times. The chain has TRBV5-1 and TRBJ1-1; D remains unclear. This CDR3 spans 13 amino acids. Germline CDR1 SGHRS, CDR2 YFSETQ. Trimming left V 4 bases short and J 5 bases short, with 12 bases between. This chain's CDR3 is CASSPGVLTEAFF. The CDR3 coding sequence is TGCGCCAGCAGCCCGGGAGTCTTGACTGAAGCTTTCTTT.

The rearrangement joins TRBV7-9 to TRBJ2-5; no clear D. The DNA end lines up better with TRBJ2-7; the J call may be wrong. CDR3 size: 12 residues. Germline CDR1 reads SEHNR; CDR2 reads FQNEAQ (reference sequence). This chain's CDR3 is CASSPDTYEQYF. CDR3 nucleotide sequence: TGTGCCAGCAGCCCCGATACCTACGAGCAGTACTTC.

The gene calls are TRBV5-4 and TRBJ2-5; D is undetermined. Germline CDR1 is SGHNT and CDR2 is YYREEE (reference sequence). V gave up 0 bases and J gave up 5 bases, with 11 bases separating them. This CDR3 has 14 amino acids. The CDR3 sequence is CASSLADTWETQYF. Here the CDR3 DNA reads TGTGCCAGCAGCTTGGCCGACACATGGGAGACCCAGTACTTC.

The rearrangement links TRBV4-3 to TRBJ2-2; 14 nucleotides line up with TRBD2. This CDR3 is 19 amino acids long. The V segment lost 0 bases and the J segment 4 bases; nucleotides outside the gene matches: 7. The germline V gene encodes CDR1 LGHNA and CDR2 YSLEER. The CDR3 nucleotides read TGCGCCAGCAGCCAAGAGGGGGGACTAGCGGGAGCAGGCACCGGGGAGCTGTTTTTT. It translates to CASSQEGGLAGAGTGELFF.

The chain uses TRBV6-6 and TRBJ1-2, with D maybe TRBD1 (5 bases). Germline loops: CDR1 MNHNY, CDR2 SVGAGI (reference sequence). Trimming removed 6 bases from V and 7 bases from J, with 21 bases in between. The CDR3 length is 15 residues. The CDR3 coding sequence is TGTGCCAGCAGCCTTTTTCCCGGGGGAGCATTTGGCTACACCTTC. Amino acid sequence: CASSLFPGGAFGYTF.

This clone appeared a single time. J is TRBJ2-7 and V is TRBV5-1; D is perhaps TRBD1 (6 bases). This CDR3 region has 15 residues. The germline CDR1 and CDR2 sequences are SGHRS and YFSETQ. The V end lost 0 bases, the J end lost 9 bases, and 19 bases lay between the germline ends. CDR3 sequence reads: CASSLAETGLEGQYF. The CDR3 nucleotides read TGCGCCAGCAGCTTGGCCGAGACAGGCCTCGAAGGGCAGTACTTC.

The rearrangement joins TRBV7-9 to TRBJ1-1, with 8 bases identical to TRBD1. J gave up 5 bases and V 3 bases, and 5 bases lay outside the gene matches. The germline gives CDR1 SEHNR, CDR2 FQNEAQ (reference sequence). The CDR3 loop spans 14 amino acids. The CDR3 is CASSLGQEGTEAFF. CDR3 coding DNA: TGTGCCAGCAGCTTGGGACAGGAGGGTACTGAAGCTTTCTTT. The full variable domain, completed using reference TRBV7-9 and TRBJ1-1, is DTGVSQNPRHKITKRGQNVTFRCDPISEHNRLYWYRQTLGQGPEFLTYFQNEAQLEKSRLLSDRFSAERPKGSFSTLEIQRTEQGDSAMYLCASSLGQEGTEAFFGQGTRLTVV.